What follows describes a single T cell receptor (beta chain). No antigen is known for it. The data were taken from a study of memory CD4+ T cells and cytomegalovirus serostatus. The study, taken as a whole, reports: Each of approximately 63 CMV-associated TCRbeta sequences occurred in one to five individuals.

The method was immunoSEQ multiplex PCR; TCRdb's version includes in-frame clones alone and lacks a portion of them. Of approximately 92,000 clones detected, 80% appear once; the ten largest clones hold about 4%. The sort gate was single viable CD3+CD4+CD8-CD45RO+ cells for memory CD4+ T cells. This CDR3 has 17 residues. From germline, CDR1 is SGHTA and CDR2 FQGNSA. The V end lost 1 base, the J end lost 3 bases, and 18 bases lay between the germline ends. This chain connects TRBV7-2 to TRBJ1-1; possibly TRBD1 for D (5 bases). The source of this sequence is an adult in good health and CMV-seropositive. What was sequenced was memory CD4+ T cells from blood. The DNA for the CDR3 is TGTGCCAGCAGCTTAGGTCCTGGGGGACTTGGGGACACTGAAGCTTTCTTT. It yields the protein CASSLGPGGLGDTEAFF.